Following are 31 T cell receptor beta chains from one sample sequenced in a study of OX40 agonist ivuxolimab in advanced cancers. Only in-frame clones appear in the TCRdb table, and some are missing; sequencing was by immunoSEQ multiplex PCR. Among more than 70,000 clones, 85% to 95% were seen once, and the ten largest hold roughly 13%. The sequencing used CD4+ or CD8+ T cells sorted from blood, collected in a trial of the OX40 agonist ivuxolimab. The receptors were gathered from an adult with an advanced solid tumor such as melanoma, head and neck, liver or kidney cancer.

The rearrangement links TRBV6-5 to TRBJ2-7; D is ambiguous. CDR3 length equals 11 residues. Trimming shortened V by 5 bases and J by 6 bases, and 8 bases separated the two germline ends. Germline V gene sequence: CDR1 MNHEY, CDR2 SVGAGI. As DNA, the CDR3 is TGTGCCAGCAGTCCCGCCTCCGAGCAGTACTTC. Residues: CASSPASEQYF.

This clone was seen just once. The genes are TRBV29-1 and TRBJ2-5, with a possible D match to TRBD2 (5 bases). The DNA matches TRBJ2-7 better at its end, which makes the J call doubtful. The CDR3 contains 14 residues. The germline V gene has CDR1 SQVTM and CDR2 ANQGSEA. The CDR3 region is CSVEGTSSSYEQYF. In DNA, the CDR3 is TGCAGCGTTGAAGGGACTTCCAGCTCCTACGAGCAGTACTTC.

The genes are TRBV6-5 and TRBJ2-7, with D unclear. Germline V gene data show CDR1 as MNHEY and CDR2 as SVGAGI. CDR3 length: 14 amino acids. V was pared by 6 bases and J by 0 bases, with 12 bases between. CDR3 region: CASRHGPSSYEQYF. As DNA, the CDR3 is TGTGCCAGCAGACACGGACCCAGCTCCTACGAGCAGTACTTC.

This chain uses TRBV15 with TRBJ1-5; TRBD1 aligns across 9 bases. V lost 5 bases, J lost 2 bases, and 10 bases stayed unmatched. The CDR3 contains 17 residues. Germline assignment: CDR1 LNHNV and CDR2 YYDKDF (reference sequence). The CDR3: CATSPWTGVRGNQPQHF. The CDR3, as DNA: TGTGCCACCAGCCCCTGGACAGGGGTCCGTGGCAATCAGCCCCAGCATTTT.

The CDR3 loop is CASSTPLASGNWIQETQYF. Written as DNA, the CDR3 is TGTGCCAGTAGTACCCCCCTGGCTAGCGGGAACTGGATCCAAGAGACCCAGTACTTC. The chain carries TRBV19 and TRBJ2-5; 9 positions match TRBD2. The trim removed 4 bases at V and 1 base at J, leaving 16 bases unmatched. Germline V CDR1 and CDR2: LNHDA, SQIVND (reference sequence). The CDR3 spans 19 residues. Variable domain in full (rest from reference TRBV19 and TRBJ2-5): DGGITQSPKYLFRKEGQNVTLSCEQNLNHDAMYWYRQDPGQGLRLIYYSQIVNDFQKGDIAEGYSVSREKKESFPLTVTSAQKNPTAFYLCASSTPLASGNWIQETQYFGPGTRLLVL.

The chain joins TRBV7-2 to TRBJ2-1; TRBD2 matches at 16 bases. The V segment lost 5 bases and the J segment 8 bases; nucleotides outside the gene matches: 3. This CDR3 is 15 amino acids long. Germline CDR1 is SGHTA and CDR2 is FQGNSA. CDR3 sequence (DNA): TGTGCCAGCAGCCGAGGGACTAGCGGGGGGGATGAGCAGTTCTTC. This translates into CASSRGTSGGDEQFF. The complete variable domain, with remaining parts taken from reference TRBV7-2 and TRBJ2-1, reads GAGVSQSPSNKVTEKGKDVELRCDPISGHTALYWYRQSLGQGLEFLIYFQGNSAPDKSGLPSDRFSAERTGGSVSTLTIQRTQQEDSAVYLCASSRGTSGGDEQFFGPGTRLTVL.

The V and J genes are TRBV21-1 and TRBJ1-4. TRBV21-1 is termed a pseudogene. This CDR3 comprises 15 residues. CDR3 region: CASSKGGESDEKLFF. The CDR3, as DNA: TGTGCCAGCAGCAAAGGGGGGGAATCGGATGAAAAACTGTTTTTT.

This chain uses TRBV27 with TRBJ1-1; a possible D gene is TRBD1 (5 bases). Germline loops: CDR1 MNHEY, CDR2 SMNVEV (reference sequence). Deletions cut 7 bases from V and 1 base from J, with 16 bases between. This CDR3 contains 15 residues. The CDR3 loop is CASTHLSGWNTEAFF. In DNA form, the CDR3 reads TGTGCCAGCACCCACTTGTCAGGGTGGAACACTGAAGCTTTCTTT.

This clone showed up just once. The chain uses TRBV27 and TRBJ2-1, with D perhaps being TRBD1 or TRBD2 (7 bases each). Trimming took 3 bases from V and 7 from J, leaving 13 bases between them. This CDR3 has 14 residues. Germline CDR1 reads MNHEY; CDR2 reads SMNVEV (reference sequence). The CDR3 is CASSLGRGGNEQFF. The CDR3 DNA sequence: TGTGCCAGCAGTTTGGGCAGGGGGGGAAATGAGCAGTTCTTC.

CDR3 nucleotides: TGTGCCAGCAGCTTTCCCGGAGTGGGGGAGACCCAGTACTTC. It is translated as CASSFPGVGETQYF. The gene calls are TRBV11-1 and TRBJ2-5; no firm D call. V dropped 3 bases and J dropped 5 bases, with 13 bases sitting between them. This CDR3 spans 14 amino acids. The germline gives CDR1 SGHAT, CDR2 FQDESV (reference sequence).

In its sample, this clone was seen once. The rearrangement links TRBV5-8 to TRBJ2-3; 11 bases match TRBD1. The CDR3 has 15 residues. Per germline, CDR1 SGHTS and CDR2 YDEGEE. The trim removed 2 bases at V and 3 bases at J, leaving 2 bases unmatched. Here the CDR3 DNA reads TGTGCCAGCAGCTTCGGACAGGGGGCTACAGATACGCAGTATTTT. It encodes CASSFGQGATDTQYF. Filled out from reference TRBV5-8 and TRBJ2-3, the complete variable domain reads EAGVTQSPTHLIKTRGQQATLRCSPISGHTSVYWYQQALGLGLQFLLWYDEGEERNRGNFPPRFSGRQFPNYSSELNVNALELEDSALYLCASSFGQGATDTQYFGPGTRLTVL.

The chain combines TRBV27 with TRBJ1-1; D unresolved. Trimming shortened V by 2 bases and J by 0 bases, and 7 bases separated the two germline ends. Germline values: CDR1 MNHEY, CDR2 SMNVEV (reference sequence). The CDR3 has 14 residues. In nucleotides, the CDR3 is TGTGCCAGCAGTTTAGGAGGAATGAACACTGAAGCTTTCTTT. This encodes CASSLGGMNTEAFF.

This clone was seen only once. CDR3 sequence: CATFSPSGRIYEQYF. The CDR3 DNA follows: TGTGCCACCTTCTCTCCCAGCGGGAGAATCTACGAGCAGTACTTC. The chain carries TRBV27 and TRBJ2-7; TRBD2 matches 8 bases. V gave up 10 bases and J gave up 3 bases; unmatched junction bases: 14. Per the germline V gene, CDR1 is MNHEY and CDR2 is SMNVEV (reference sequence). CDR3 size: 15 residues.

CDR3 sequence reads: CASSSRQGSSTDTQYF. CDR3 DNA: TGTGCCAGCAGCTCTCGACAAGGATCTAGCACAGATACGCAGTATTTT. V usage is TRBV7-9 and J usage is TRBJ2-3; D is ambiguous. Germline loops: CDR1 SEHNR, CDR2 FQNEAQ (reference sequence). The CDR3 totals 16 residues. V was trimmed by 4 bases and J by 0 bases, leaving 14 bases between them.

V is TRBV10-3 and J is TRBJ2-3; TRBD1 is a possible D gene (5 bases). The CDR3 has 18 amino acids. CDR1 and CDR2 from the germline V gene are ENHRY and SYGVKD. V was pared by 0 bases and J by 0 bases, with 16 bases between. The CDR3 protein is CAISESSTGRPSTDTQYF. The CDR3 DNA follows: TGTGCCATCAGTGAGTCTAGTACAGGCCGACCTAGCACAGATACGCAGTATTTT.

The rearrangement uses TRBV19 and TRBJ1-1; 7 bases align to TRBD1. The CDR3 totals 15 residues. J lost 2 bases, V lost 5 bases, and 8 bases had no gene match. From germline, CDR1 is LNHDA and CDR2 SQIVND (reference sequence). The CDR3, as DNA: TGTGCCAGTAGTCTAGCCGGGACAGCCAACACTGAAGCTTTCTTT. Its protein is CASSLAGTANTEAFF.

This clone has just a few counts. Here the CDR3 omits its conserved ending phenylalanine or tryptophan, so a read error is the likely source. Because the CDR3's place on the DNA is in doubt, the DNA is left out and the CDR3 is given as listed by TCRdb. CDR3: CASSTYRRRRP. The chain is built from TRBV19 and TRBJ1-2; TRBD1, the D gene given by the table, was not confirmed from the DNA. The CDR3 extends over 11 residues, inclusive of both ends. Germline assignment: CDR1 LNHDA and CDR2 SQIVND (reference sequence).

The gene calls are TRBV18 and TRBJ1-5; D not certain. From germline, CDR1 is KGHSH and CDR2 LQKENI. The CDR3 spans 17 residues. V was shortened by 6 bases and J by 1 base, with 19 bases between the two germline ends. As DNA, the CDR3 is TGTGCCAGCTCGGACCTCGCGACACCTGCCAGCAATCAGCCCCAGCATTTT. It encodes CASSDLATPASNQPQHF.

V is TRBV6-1 and J is TRBJ2-3; D may be TRBD2 (5 bases). There are 15 residues in the CDR3. Germline V gene sequence: CDR1 MNHNS, CDR2 SASEGT. V lost 1 base and J lost 5, with 13 bases in between. CDR3 nucleotides: TGTGCCAGCAGTGAAGTTGGCCTAGCAAAAGATACGCAGTATTTT. It is translated as CASSEVGLAKDTQYF.

The CDR3 nucleotides are TGCGCCAGCAGCGCGAGTAGCTCACCCCTCCACTTT. This codes for CASSASSSPLHF. The chain is built from TRBV5-1 and TRBJ1-6, with no clear D. With 4 bases removed from V and 10 bases from J, the gap between germline ends came to 9 bases. Looked up from germline, CDR1 is SGHRS and CDR2 is YFSETQ. CDR3 length equals 12 residues.

V gene TRBV7-2 combines with J gene TRBJ2-1, with TRBD2 identical over 11 bases. Germline CDR1 SGHTA, CDR2 FQGNSA. The J segment lost 6 bases and the V segment lost 5 bases, leaving 9 bases of the junction unmatched. There are 16 residues in the CDR3. The CDR3 loop is CASSVSGTSGLNEQFF. Written as DNA, the CDR3 is TGTGCCAGCAGCGTCTCCGGGACTAGCGGACTCAATGAGCAGTTCTTC.

A single count supports this clone. V usage is TRBV27 and J usage is TRBJ2-7; 13 nucleotides agree with TRBD2. J gave up 3 bases and V 2 bases, and 4 bases lay outside the gene matches. The CDR3 totals 16 residues. Germline V lookup: CDR1 MNHEY, CDR2 SMNVEV (reference sequence). CDR3 coding DNA: TGTGCCAGCAGTTTAACACTAGCGGGAGGGCACTACGAGCAGTACTTC. This sequence encodes CASSLTLAGGHYEQYF.

The chain combines TRBV6-1 with TRBJ2-1; D is tentatively TRBD1 or TRBD2 (5 bases each). Trimming cost V 7 bases and J 9 bases, with 16 bases left between them. Looked up from germline, CDR1 is MNHNS and CDR2 is SASEGT. The CDR3 covers 13 residues. The CDR3: CASKGTLISEQFF. As DNA, the CDR3 is TGTGCCAGCAAGGGGACCCTCATCAGTGAGCAGTTCTTC.

The chain has TRBV7-3 and TRBJ2-5; D is ambiguous. The CDR3 is 15 amino acids. The germline V and J ends were trimmed by 0 bases and 5 bases, with 13 bases remaining between them. Looked up from germline, CDR1 is SGHTA and CDR2 is FQGTGA. This CDR3 is CASSLTTSGFETQYF. The CDR3 nucleotides are TGTGCCAGCAGCTTAACGACGTCTGGGTTTGAGACCCAGTACTTC.

The chain recombines TRBV30 with TRBJ2-3; D may be TRBD1 (8 bases). Germline values: CDR1 GTSNPN, CDR2 SVGIG (reference sequence). The V end lost 1 base, the J end lost 5 bases, and 16 bases lay between the germline ends. This CDR3 comprises 15 residues. CDR3 amino acids: CAWSGTGGGGDTQYF. The CDR3 region has the DNA TGTGCCTGGAGTGGAACAGGGGGAGGGGGAGATACGCAGTATTTT.

The genes are TRBV28 and TRBJ1-5; 7 bases map to TRBD1. The CDR3 has 15 amino acids. The germline V gene has CDR1 MDHEN and CDR2 SYDVKM. V trimming: 5 bases; J trimming: 4 bases; junction bases outside the gene matches: 8. The CDR3 DNA reads as TGTGCCAGCAGTCCTCCCGGGACAGAAAATCAGCCCCAGCATTTT. As protein: CASSPPGTENQPQHF.

The V gene is TRBV27, the J gene TRBJ2-3, with 9 bases identical to TRBD2. CDR1 and CDR2 from the germline V gene are MNHEY and SMNVEV (reference sequence). Unmatched junction bases numbered 4, after V lost 4 bases and J lost 2 bases. CDR3 length: 15 amino acids. The CDR3 protein is CASSSIAGDTDTQYF. The CDR3 bases are TGTGCCAGCAGTTCCATAGCGGGGGACACAGATACGCAGTATTTT.

The V gene is TRBV2, the J gene TRBJ2-5; TRBD2 is a possible D gene (6 bases). The CDR3 consists of 13 residues. V lost 3 bases and J 5 bases, leaving 10 bases between the germline ends. Germline CDR1 is SNHLY and CDR2 is FYNNEI. Written as DNA, the CDR3 is TGTGCCAGCAGTGACTGGAGCGGGGAGACCCAGTACTTC. Protein sequence: CASSDWSGETQYF.

The V call is TRBV7-2, the J call TRBJ2-7; TRBD1 matches at 10 bases. The V segment lost 5 bases and the J segment 2 bases; nucleotides outside the gene matches: 9. Germline V gene data show CDR1 as SGHTA and CDR2 as FQGNSA. The CDR3 length is 16 residues. In DNA form, the CDR3 reads TGTGCCAGCAGCCCCTCTTCCGGACAGGGGGCCTACGAGCAGTACTTC. As protein: CASSPSSGQGAYEQYF.

The chain employs TRBV2 and TRBJ2-3; 8 bases are shared with TRBD2. CDR1 SNHLY and CDR2 FYNNEI come from the germline V gene. Trimming removed 4 bases from V and 7 bases from J; junction bases left unmatched: 16. The CDR3 has 17 residues. The CDR3 is CASSGRDSSSGVYTQYF. The CDR3 bases are TGTGCCAGCAGTGGTCGCGACTCGAGTAGCGGGGTTTATACGCAGTATTTT.

V usage is TRBV15 and J usage is TRBJ2-1, with TRBD1 matching 10 bases. V dropped 4 bases and J dropped 7; count of bases not matched to a gene: 4. Germline CDR1 LNHNV, CDR2 YYDKDF (reference sequence). The CDR3 has 14 residues. CDR3 loop: CATSTGTGVNEQFF. The CDR3 bases are TGTGCCACCAGCACCGGGACAGGGGTGAATGAGCAGTTCTTC.